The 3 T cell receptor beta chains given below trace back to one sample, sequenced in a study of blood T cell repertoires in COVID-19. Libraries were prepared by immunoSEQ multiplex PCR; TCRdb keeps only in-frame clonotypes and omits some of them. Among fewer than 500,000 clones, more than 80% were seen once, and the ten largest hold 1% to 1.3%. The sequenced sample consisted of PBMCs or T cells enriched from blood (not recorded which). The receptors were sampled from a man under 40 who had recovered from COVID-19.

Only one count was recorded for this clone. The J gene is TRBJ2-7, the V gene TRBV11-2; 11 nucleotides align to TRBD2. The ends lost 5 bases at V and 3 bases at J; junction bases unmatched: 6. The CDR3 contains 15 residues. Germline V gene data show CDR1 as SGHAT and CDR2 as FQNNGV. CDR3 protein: CASSHSGRAVYEQYF. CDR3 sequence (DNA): TGTGCCAGCAGCCATAGCGGGAGGGCCGTCTACGAGCAGTACTTC.

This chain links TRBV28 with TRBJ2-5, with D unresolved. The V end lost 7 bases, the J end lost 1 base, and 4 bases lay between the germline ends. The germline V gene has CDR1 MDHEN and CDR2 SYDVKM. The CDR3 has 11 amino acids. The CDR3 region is CASISQETQYF. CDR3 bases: TGTGCCAGCATCTCCCAAGAGACCCAGTACTTC.

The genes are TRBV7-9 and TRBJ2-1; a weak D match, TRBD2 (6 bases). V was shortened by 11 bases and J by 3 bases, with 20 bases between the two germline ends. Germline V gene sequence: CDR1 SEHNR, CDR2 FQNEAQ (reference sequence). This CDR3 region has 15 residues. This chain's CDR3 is CAGQKGRDIYNEQFF. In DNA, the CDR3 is TGTGCCGGCCAGAAAGGGCGGGATATCTACAATGAGCAGTTCTTC.